These 21 T cell receptor beta chains originate from one sample sequenced in a study of cytomegalovirus exposure and HLA in healthy donors. Using immunoSEQ multiplex PCR, the repertoire was profiled, and TCRdb retains in-frame clones only, with some absent. The table records roughly 130,000 clones, about nine tenths of them present only once. Sequencing was performed on PBMCs. The receptors shown here come from a young man in good health and CMV-seronegative.

The gene calls are TRBV7-9 and TRBJ2-1; D ambiguous. The V gene's germline CDR1 is SEHNR and CDR2 FQNEAQ (reference sequence). The CDR3 extends over 11 amino acids. V was clipped by 2 bases and J by 10 bases, with 6 bases between them. CDR3 sequence reads: CASSLTPEQFF. The CDR3 DNA is TGTGCCAGCAGCTTAACTCCCGAGCAGTTCTTC.

The chain combines TRBV11-1 with TRBJ1-2; 10 bases fit TRBD1. Germline V CDR1 and CDR2: SGHAT, FQDESV (reference sequence). V lost 4 bases to trimming and J lost 3 bases; unmatched junction nucleotides: 8. The length of the CDR3 is 16 residues. CDR3 residues: CASSSRQGAFDYGYTF. The CDR3 coding sequence is TGTGCCAGCAGCTCTCGACAGGGGGCTTTTGACTATGGCTACACCTTC.

The genes are TRBV9 and TRBJ1-4, with 7 bases that match TRBD1. The germline V gene has CDR1 SGDLS and CDR2 YYNGEE. V shed 4 bases and J 4 bases; nucleotides not matched to a gene: 4. The CDR3 spans 14 residues. This chain's CDR3 is CASSLGQFNEKLFF. The CDR3 DNA reads TGTGCCAGCAGCCTGGGACAGTTTAATGAAAAACTGTTTTTT. Full variable domain (outside the CDR3, taken from reference TRBV9 and TRBJ1-4): DSGVTQTPKHLITATGQRVTLRCSPRSGDLSVYWYQQSLDQGLQFLIQYYNGEERAKGNILERFSAQQFPDLHSELNLSSLELGDSALYFCASSLGQFNEKLFFGSGTQLSVL.

The V call is TRBV6-6, the J call TRBJ2-2; D is possibly TRBD1 (6 bases). Deletions cut 6 bases from V and 2 bases from J, with 16 bases between. The CDR3 is 16 amino acids. Per the germline V gene, CDR1 is MNHNY and CDR2 is SVGAGI (reference sequence). CDR3 in DNA: TGTGCCAGCAGCCCCGGGACATATACCAACACCGGGGAGCTGTTTTTT. Translation: CASSPGTYTNTGELFF.

V and J are TRBV7-2 and TRBJ2-5; no clear D. The CDR3 totals 13 residues. V lost 5 bases, J lost 5 bases, and 12 bases lay in between. The germline V gene encodes CDR1 SGHTA and CDR2 FQGNSA. Written as DNA, the CDR3 is TGTGCCAGCAGCAAAGATTTGCGGGAGACCCAGTACTTC. The encoded protein is CASSKDLRETQYF.

The chain joins TRBV27 to TRBJ2-3; D gene uncertain. Germline assignment: CDR1 MNHEY and CDR2 SMNVEV (reference sequence). V gave up 7 bases and J gave up 3 bases, with 14 bases separating them. This CDR3 region has 14 residues. The CDR3 protein is CASTPSRGTDTQYF. CDR3 DNA sequence: TGTGCCAGCACCCCAAGCCGAGGAACAGATACGCAGTATTTT.

The rearrangement joins TRBV6-1 to TRBJ2-1; the D gene is possibly TRBD2 (5 bases). Germline CDR1 reads MNHNS; CDR2 reads SASEGT. Trimming pared 0 bases from V and 4 bases from J, leaving 10 bases between. This CDR3 contains 15 residues. Here the CDR3 reads CASSEADSDYNEQFF. As DNA, the CDR3 is TGTGCCAGCAGTGAAGCGGATAGCGATTACAATGAGCAGTTCTTC.

This chain links TRBV5-4 with TRBJ2-1; D remains unclear. The germline V and J ends were trimmed by 3 bases and 3 bases, with 16 bases remaining between them. Per the germline V gene, CDR1 is SGHNT and CDR2 is YYREEE (reference sequence). The CDR3 spans 16 residues. CDR3 in amino acids: CASSSPGGMDYNEQFF. The CDR3 DNA reads as TGTGCCAGCAGCTCCCCCGGCGGAATGGACTACAATGAGCAGTTCTTC.

The rearrangement joins TRBV9 to TRBJ2-1; 11 nucleotides match TRBD2. The CDR3 has 15 amino acids. The V gene end was trimmed by 4 bases and the J gene end by 10 bases; junction bases not matched to a gene: 10. From germline, CDR1 is SGDLS and CDR2 YYNGEE. The CDR3 loop reads CASSPTGSSGREQFF. The CDR3 nucleotides read TGTGCCAGCAGCCCGACAGGGTCTAGCGGGAGGGAGCAGTTCTTC.

The rearrangement joins TRBV5-1 to TRBJ1-2; D remains ambiguous. Germline V CDR1 and CDR2: SGHRS, YFSETQ. This CDR3 is 13 amino acids long. V dropped 5 bases and J dropped 5 bases, with 13 bases sitting between them. The CDR3 sequence is CASSFDSDYGYTF. CDR3 bases: TGCGCCAGCAGTTTCGACTCGGATTATGGCTACACCTTC.

The chain couples TRBV6-1 to TRBJ2-1; D may be TRBD2 (6 bases). This CDR3 is 13 amino acids long. Per the germline V gene, CDR1 is MNHNS and CDR2 is SASEGT. Trimming removed 8 bases at V and 3 bases at J, with 11 bases between. CDR3: CASSGLFYNEQFF. The CDR3 region has the DNA TGTGCCAGCTCGGGACTTTTCTACAATGAGCAGTTCTTC.

This clone showed up just a few times. The J gene is TRBJ2-7, the V gene TRBV7-2, with D uncertain. V lost 4 bases, J lost 4 bases, and 11 bases lay in between. This CDR3 is 13 amino acids long. Germline loops: CDR1 SGHTA, CDR2 FQGNSA. For the CDR3, the DNA is TGTGCCAGCAGCTCCGTGCCGGGTTACGAGCAGTACTTC. Amino acid sequence: CASSSVPGYEQYF.

V and J are TRBV7-6 and TRBJ1-4; tentative D call: TRBD1 (5 bases). CDR1 and CDR2 from the germline V gene are SGHVS and FNYEAQ. The CDR3 length is 16 residues. V was pared by 4 bases and J by 6 bases, with 18 bases between. CDR3 sequence (DNA): TGTGCCAGCAGCTGGCTTGGGGACGGGAGTGATGAAAAACTGTTTTTT. Protein sequence: CASSWLGDGSDEKLFF.

This clone came up once. The V and J genes are TRBV25-1 and TRBJ2-2, with TRBD1 matching over 9 bases. The junction had 6 bases not matched to a gene; V was cut back by 3 bases and J by 4 bases. The length of the CDR3 is 16 residues. Germline V gene lookup returns CDR1 MGHDK and CDR2 SYGVNS. This CDR3 reads CASSEFGQGSTGELFF. CDR3 coding DNA: TGTGCCAGCAGTGAGTTCGGACAGGGGAGCACCGGGGAGCTGTTTTTT.

This chain links TRBV19 with TRBJ2-7; 7 bases are shared with TRBD1. The germline V gene has CDR1 LNHDA and CDR2 SQIVND (reference sequence). The V gene end was trimmed by 4 bases and the J gene end by 3 bases; junction bases not matched to a gene: 9. This CDR3 is built from 15 residues. The CDR3 coding sequence is TGTGCCAGTAGTACCTCTGAGACAGGGCGCTACGAGCAGTACTTC. This encodes CASSTSETGRYEQYF.

The chain uses TRBV5-4 and TRBJ2-1; 10 bases are a match to TRBD2. V gave up 4 bases and J gave up 3 bases; unmatched junction bases: 4. The CDR3 totals 15 residues. From germline, CDR1 is SGHNT and CDR2 YYREEE (reference sequence). CDR3 DNA: TGTGCCAGCAGCCCCGGGACTAGCGACTACAATGAGCAGTTCTTC. Translation: CASSPGTSDYNEQFF. The full variable domain, completed using reference TRBV5-4 and TRBJ2-1, is ETGVTQSPTHLIKTRGQQVTLRCSSQSGHNTVSWYQQALGQGPQFIFQYYREEENGRGNFPPRFSGLQFPNYSSELNVNALELDDSALYLCASSPGTSDYNEQFFGPGTRLTVL.

This clone has a handful of counts. The chain is built from TRBV6-5 and TRBJ2-1; 10 positions agree with TRBD2. V trimming: 5 bases; J trimming: 2 bases; junction bases outside the gene matches: 3. CDR1 is MNHEY, CDR2 SVGAGI, per germline. The CDR3 runs 15 residues. The CDR3 nucleotides read TGTGCCAGCAGTGCTAGCGGGAGCGCCTACAATGAGCAGTTCTTC. Protein product: CASSASGSAYNEQFF.

This clone has just one count. The genes are TRBV11-3 and TRBJ2-7; possibly TRBD2 for D (6 bases). Per germline, CDR1 SGHNT and CDR2 YENEEA. V lost 1 base to trimming and J lost 6 bases, with 10 bases between them. The CDR3 has 13 amino acids. The CDR3 spells CASSLGTAGEQYF. For the CDR3, the DNA is TGTGCCAGCAGCTTAGGTACAGCGGGCGAGCAGTACTTC. The full variable domain, completed using reference TRBV11-3 and TRBJ2-7, is EAGVVQSPRYKIIEKKQPVAFWCNPISGHNTLYWYLQNLGQGPELLIRYENEEAVDDSQLPKDRFSAERLKGVDSTLKIQPAELGDSAVYLCASSLGTAGEQYFGPGTRLTVT.

The chain recombines TRBV7-2 with TRBJ2-7; 9 nucleotides match TRBD1. This CDR3 is 16 amino acids long. Germline V gene sequence: CDR1 SGHTA, CDR2 FQGNSA. The V and J ends lost 6 bases and 3 bases, in that order; junction bases with no gene match: 12. In DNA form, the CDR3 reads TGTGCCAGCAGTCGCGAAATAGGGACAGGGAACTACGAGCAGTACTTC. Its protein product is CASSREIGTGNYEQYF.

The V gene is TRBV9, the J gene TRBJ2-2, with 8 bases matching TRBD2. V lost 3 bases and J lost 4; bases outside the gene matches: 5. The CDR3 spans 15 residues. Germline V gene sequence: CDR1 SGDLS, CDR2 YYNGEE. CDR3 region: CASSGLASFTGELFF. Written as DNA, the CDR3 is TGTGCCAGCAGCGGACTAGCGAGTTTCACCGGGGAGCTGTTTTTT.

This clone was recorded once. CDR3: CASSLIAGGADTQYF. CDR3 in DNA: TGTGCCAGCAGCTTGATAGCGGGAGGGGCAGATACGCAGTATTTT. The rearrangement links TRBV7-2 to TRBJ2-3, with 11 bases identical to TRBD2. V lost 3 bases and J lost 4; bases outside the gene matches: 3. Germline V CDR1 and CDR2: SGHTA, FQGNSA. The CDR3 has 15 amino acids.